This T cell receptor beta chain came from a study of CD8+CD57+ T cells in acquired aplastic anemia. Germline V gene data show CDR1 as MNHNS and CDR2 as SASEGT. Trimming stripped 7 bases from V and 5 bases from J, with 14 bases between. There are 14 residues in the CDR3. The study profiled TCR beta VDJ and CDR3 using genomic DNA as template. Each CDR3 protein gets one entry after TCRdb re-called the reads with MiXCR. The sample carries around 80,000 distinct CDR3 sequences, approximately 70% recorded once. Patients sequenced had flow cytometry evidence of CD8+CD57+ cell expansion. The sequenced sample consisted of sorted CD4+, CD8+, or CD8+CD57+ T cells (not recorded which) from PBMCs. This sequence joins TRBV6-1 and TRBJ2-2; D may match TRBD1 or TRBD2 (7 bases each). This sequence was found in a human donor with aplastic anemia. CDR3 coding DNA: TGTGCCAGCACAGGGGGGGTACAGACCGGGGAGCTGTTTTTT. Protein product: CASTGGVQTGELFF.